This T cell receptor beta chain appears in the sequencing data of a study of blood T cell repertoires in COVID-19. This CDR3 has 12 amino acids. Trimming took 5 bases from V and 7 from J, leaving 11 bases between them. This clone has a handful of counts. Assay: immunoSEQ multiplex PCR; the TCRdb copy retains only in-frame clones and omits some. This repertoire shows around 180,000 clones, 80% to 90% found once; its top ten account for about 3.3%. This rearrangement joins TRBV12-3 or TRBV12-4 to TRBJ1-2; weak D call: TRBD1 (5 bases). The sequence derives from a man aged 55 to 70 with acute or convalescent COVID-19. The material sequenced was peripheral blood. CDR3 sequence: CASSPGTSGYTF. The DNA for the CDR3 is TGTGCCAGCAGTCCCGGGACTAGTGGCTACACCTTC.